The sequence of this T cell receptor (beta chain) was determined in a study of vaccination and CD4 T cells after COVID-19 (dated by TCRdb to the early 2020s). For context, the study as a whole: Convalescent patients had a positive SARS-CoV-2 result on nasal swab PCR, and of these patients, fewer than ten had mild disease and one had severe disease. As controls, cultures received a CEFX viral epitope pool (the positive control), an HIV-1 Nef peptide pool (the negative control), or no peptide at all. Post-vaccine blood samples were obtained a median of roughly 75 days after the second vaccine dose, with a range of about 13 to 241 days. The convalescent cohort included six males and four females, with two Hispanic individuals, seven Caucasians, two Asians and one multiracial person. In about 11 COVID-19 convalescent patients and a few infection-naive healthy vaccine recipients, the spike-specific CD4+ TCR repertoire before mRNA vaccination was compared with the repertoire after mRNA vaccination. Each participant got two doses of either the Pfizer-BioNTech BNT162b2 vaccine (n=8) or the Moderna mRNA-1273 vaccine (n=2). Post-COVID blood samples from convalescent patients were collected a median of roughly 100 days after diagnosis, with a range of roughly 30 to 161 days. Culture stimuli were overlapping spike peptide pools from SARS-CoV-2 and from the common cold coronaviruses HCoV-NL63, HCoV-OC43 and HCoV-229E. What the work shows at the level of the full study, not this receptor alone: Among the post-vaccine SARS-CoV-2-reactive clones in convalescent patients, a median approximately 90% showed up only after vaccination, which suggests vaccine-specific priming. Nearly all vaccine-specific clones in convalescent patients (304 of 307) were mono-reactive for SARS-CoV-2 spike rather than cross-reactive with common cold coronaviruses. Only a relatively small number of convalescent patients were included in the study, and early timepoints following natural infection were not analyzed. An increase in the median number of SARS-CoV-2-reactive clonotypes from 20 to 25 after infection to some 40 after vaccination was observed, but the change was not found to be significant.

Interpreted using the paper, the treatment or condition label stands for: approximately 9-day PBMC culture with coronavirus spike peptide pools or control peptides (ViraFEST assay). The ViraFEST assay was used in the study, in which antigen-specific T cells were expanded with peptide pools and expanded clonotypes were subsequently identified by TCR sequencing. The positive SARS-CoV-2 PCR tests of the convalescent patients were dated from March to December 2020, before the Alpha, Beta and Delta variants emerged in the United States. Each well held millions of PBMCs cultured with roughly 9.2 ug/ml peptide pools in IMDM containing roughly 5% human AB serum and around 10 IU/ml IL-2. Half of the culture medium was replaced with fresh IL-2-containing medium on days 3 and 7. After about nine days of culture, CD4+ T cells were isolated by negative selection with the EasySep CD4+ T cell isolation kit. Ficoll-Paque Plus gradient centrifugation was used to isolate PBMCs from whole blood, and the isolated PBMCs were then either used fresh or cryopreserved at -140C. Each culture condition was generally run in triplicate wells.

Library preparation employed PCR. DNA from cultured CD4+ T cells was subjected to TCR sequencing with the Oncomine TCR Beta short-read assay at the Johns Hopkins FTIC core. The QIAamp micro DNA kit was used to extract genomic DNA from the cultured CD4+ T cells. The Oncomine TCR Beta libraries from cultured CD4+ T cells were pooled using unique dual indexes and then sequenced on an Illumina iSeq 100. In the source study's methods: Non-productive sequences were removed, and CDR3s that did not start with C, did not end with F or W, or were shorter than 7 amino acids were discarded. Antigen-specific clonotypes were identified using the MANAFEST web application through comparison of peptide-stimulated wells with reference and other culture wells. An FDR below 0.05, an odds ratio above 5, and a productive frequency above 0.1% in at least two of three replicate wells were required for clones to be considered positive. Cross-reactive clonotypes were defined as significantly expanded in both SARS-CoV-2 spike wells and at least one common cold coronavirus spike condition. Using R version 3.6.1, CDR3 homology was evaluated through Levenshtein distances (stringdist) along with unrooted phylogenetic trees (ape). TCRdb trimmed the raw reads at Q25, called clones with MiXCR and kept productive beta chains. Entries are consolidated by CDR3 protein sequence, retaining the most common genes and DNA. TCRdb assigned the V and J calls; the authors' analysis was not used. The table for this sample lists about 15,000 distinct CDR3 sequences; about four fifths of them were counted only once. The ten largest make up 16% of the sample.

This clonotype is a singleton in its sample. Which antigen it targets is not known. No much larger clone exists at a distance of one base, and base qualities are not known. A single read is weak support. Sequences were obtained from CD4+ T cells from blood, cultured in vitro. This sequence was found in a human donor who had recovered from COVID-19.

The CDR3 protein is CASSLSPLRDRVRSYGYTF. Here is the DNA: TGTGCCAGCAGTTTATCCCCCCTCCGGGACAGGGTTCGTTCCTATGGCTACACCTTC. The V gene is TRBV27 and the J gene is TRBJ1-2; TRBD1 matches 9 bases in the middle. At the junction V is shortened by 0 bases and J by 4 bases; bases outside the gene matches: 15. From cysteine to phenylalanine, the CDR3 is 19 amino acids long. Left in the record is the CDR3 DNA by itself, 57 bases read in frame from the first base. CDR1 and CDR2, per the germline V gene (reference sequence), are MNHEY and SMNVEV.